Below are 14 T cell receptor beta chains sequenced from a single sample in a study of T cells in Graves' hyperthyroidism and ophthalmopathy. Authors of the study amplified TCR beta CDR3 regions from RNA transcripts. Using the HTBI primer set, a first-round RT-PCR was run on the TCR CDR3. TCRdb itself ran the multiplex PCR reads through MiXCR, one entry per CDR3 protein. The data hold roughly 840,000 distinct CDR3 sequences, with 38% observed a single time. The sample comprised blood. Receptors originate from a man younger than 35 with Graves' hyperthyroidism.

With respect to this clonotype: A much larger clone lies one base from this, so it may be a read error. This chain's CDR3 is CASLLDRVLDTEAFF. DNA for the CDR3: TGTGCCAGTCTTTTGGACAGGGTTCTGGACACTGAAGCTTTCTTT. This chain connects TRBV2 to TRBJ1-1, with TRBD1 identical over 8 bases. The V gene end was trimmed by 9 bases and the J gene end by 3 bases; junction bases not matched to a gene: 12. This CDR3 comprises 15 residues. Looked up from germline, CDR1 is SNHLY and CDR2 is FYNNEI.

The chain joins TRBV7-8 to TRBJ2-7, with a tentative D call TRBD1 (5 bases). V was clipped by 6 bases and J by 3 bases, with 15 bases between them. The CDR3 length is 14 residues. The germline V gene has CDR1 SGHVS and CDR2 FQNEAQ. The CDR3 loop reads CASSVPPGNYEQYF. As DNA, the CDR3 is TGTGCCAGCAGTGTACCCCCAGGGAACTACGAGCAGTACTTC.

The genes are TRBV9 and TRBJ2-2, with TRBD2 matching over 10 bases. Trimming at V came to 0 bases and at J to 5 bases, leaving 7 bases not matched to a gene. CDR3 length equals 17 residues. Per the germline V gene, CDR1 is SGDLS and CDR2 is YYNGEE. CDR3: CASSVASGGAITGELFF. The CDR3 nucleotides read TGTGCCAGCAGCGTAGCGAGCGGGGGGGCCATTACCGGGGAGCTGTTTTTT.

The chain employs TRBV10-3 and TRBJ1-1, with 9 bases lining up with TRBD1. Germline assignment: CDR1 ENHRY and CDR2 SYGVKD. This CDR3 contains 15 residues. V lost 3 bases and J lost 4; bases outside the gene matches: 6. The CDR3 DNA reads TGTGCCATCAGTGACCCCTACAGGGGGCTCACTGAAGCTTTCTTT. Translation gives CAISDPYRGLTEAFF.

This clonotype was seen a few times. V gene TRBV7-2 combines with J gene TRBJ2-2; D not resolved. The V gene lost 1 base and the J gene lost 1 base, with 10 bases spanning the gap. The length of the CDR3 is 16 residues. In germline, CDR1 is SGHTA, CDR2 FQGNSA. CDR3 residues: CASSLVVGQNTGELFF. The CDR3, as DNA: TGTGCCAGCAGCTTAGTGGTGGGTCAGAACACCGGGGAGCTGTTTTTT.

Regarding this clonotype: It may be a read error: a sequence one base away is much more abundant. The conserved closing phenylalanine or tryptophan is absent in this CDR3, likely reflecting a read error. V and J are TRBV10-3 and TRBJ1-1; D unclear. Looked up from germline, CDR1 is ENHRY and CDR2 is SYGVKD. The CDR3 loop spans 12 amino acids. V gave up 2 bases and J gave up 4 bases, with 5 bases separating them. The DNA of the CDR3 is TGTGCCATCAGTGAGGTGGGCACTGAAGCTTTCCTT. It translates to CAISEVGTEAFL.

Concerning this clonotype itself: A read error may explain this, as a much larger clone is one base away. This chain joins TRBV19 and TRBJ1-1; D uncertain. The CDR3 sequence is 13 residues long. The V and J ends lost 7 bases and 1 base respectively, with 10 bases between them. Germline V gene lookup returns CDR1 LNHDA and CDR2 SQIVND (reference sequence). This chain's CDR3 is CASKTATNTEAFF. The CDR3 DNA sequence: TGTGCCAGTAAGACGGCCACGAACACTGAAGCTTTCTTT. Combining the CDR3 with reference TRBV19 and TRBJ1-1 gives the whole variable domain DGGITQSPKYLFRKEGQNVTLSCEQNLNHDAMYWYRQDPGQGLRLIYYSQIVNDFQKGDIAEGYSVSREKKESFPLTVTSAQKNPTAFYLCASKTATNTEAFFGQGTRLTVV.

The sample holds a few counts of this clonotype. The V call is TRBV2, the J call TRBJ2-5; 7 bases line up with TRBD2. In germline, CDR1 is SNHLY, CDR2 FYNNEI. The junction had 8 bases not matched to a gene; V was cut back by 6 bases and J by 1 base. The CDR3 sequence is 15 residues long. The DNA for the CDR3 is TGTGCCAGCAGCGCTGGCGGGAGAGCCCAAGAGACCCAGTACTTC. Amino acid sequence: CASSAGGRAQETQYF.

The chain uses TRBV7-2 and TRBJ1-4; possible D gene TRBD1, 5 bases. V lost 2 bases and J lost 3, with 10 bases in between. The CDR3 spans 15 residues. CDR1 and CDR2 from the germline V gene are SGHTA and FQGNSA. The CDR3 loop reads CASSLIREANEKLFF. The CDR3, as DNA: TGTGCCAGCAGCTTAATCAGGGAAGCTAATGAAAAACTGTTTTTT.

The V call is TRBV9, the J call TRBJ1-1; D not resolved. The germline V and J ends were trimmed by 1 base and 0 bases, with 10 bases remaining between them. This CDR3 spans 15 amino acids. The germline CDR1 and CDR2 sequences are SGDLS and YYNGEE. CDR3 nucleotide sequence: TGTGCCAGCAGCGTATCTATAGGAGTGAACACTGAAGCTTTCTTT. It encodes CASSVSIGVNTEAFF.

This clonotype was seen at least ten times. The V gene is TRBV20-1, the J gene TRBJ1-1; no definite D call. V lost 4 bases to trimming and J lost 0 bases, with 3 bases between them. The CDR3 runs 11 residues. CDR1 and CDR2 from the germline V gene are DFQATT and SNEGSKA (reference sequence). The CDR3 reads CSAILNTEAFF. As DNA, the CDR3 is TGCAGTGCTATCCTGAACACTGAAGCTTTCTTT.

This clonotype was counted ten times or more. The rearrangement links TRBV12-3 or TRBV12-4 to TRBJ2-5; possibly TRBD1 or TRBD2 for D (5 bases each). The length of the CDR3 is 13 residues. The ends were cut back, 2 bases at V and 4 bases at J, with 8 bases in the middle. The CDR3 reads CASSLSGGETQYF. The CDR3 DNA reads TGTGCCAGCAGTTTAAGTGGGGGAGAGACCCAGTACTTC.

The rearrangement uses TRBV19 and TRBJ1-1; TRBD1 matches 7 bases. The CDR3 is 13 residues long. Trimming removed 9 bases from V and 6 bases from J; junction bases left unmatched: 10. Germline V lookup: CDR1 LNHDA, CDR2 SQIVND (reference sequence). The CDR3 region is CASSPQGGPEAFF. The CDR3 DNA reads TGTGCCAGCAGTCCTCAGGGGGGGCCTGAAGCTTTCTTT.

The chain joins TRBV7-9 to TRBJ2-7, with TRBD1 matching over 8 bases. The ends lost 5 bases at V and 5 bases at J; junction bases unmatched: 11. This CDR3 has 15 residues. CDR1 and CDR2 from the germline V gene are SEHNR and FQNEAQ (reference sequence). CDR3 residues: CASSTTGTGVNEQYF. The DNA for the CDR3 is TGTGCCAGCAGCACAACCGGGACAGGTGTCAACGAGCAGTACTTC.